This T cell receptor (beta chain) was identified in a study of blood T cell repertoires in COVID-19. On the study more broadly: Samples of COVID-19 (acute and convalescent) were obtained from the United States, Italy and Spain.

Germline V gene data show CDR1 as ENHRY and CDR2 as SYGVKD. There are 14 residues in the CDR3. V lost 4 bases and J lost 0, with 10 bases in between. As originally analysed: Reference gene primer amplification gave estimated nucleated cell counts. Measured with immunoSEQ multiplex PCR; TCRdb has only the in-frame clones, and not every one. Clonal size and the V and J genes are those of that table, whereas D and trimming came from the DNA. The sample carries approximately 150,000 clones, under 90% recorded once. The sequence was obtained from a human donor in a cohort sampled during active COVID-19. This rearrangement joins TRBV10-3 to TRBJ2-7; possible D gene TRBD1, 6 bases. The sequenced sample consisted of peripheral blood. DNA for the CDR3: TGTGCCATCAGTGGAGGGGGAACCTCCTACGAGCAGTACTTC. This encodes CAISGGGTSYEQYF.